Included here is one T cell receptor beta chain sequence, with context. Per the authors' pipeline: Researchers report that nucleated cell counts were estimated from reference gene primer amplification. Libraries were prepared by immunoSEQ multiplex PCR; TCRdb keeps only in-frame clonotypes and omits some of them. V, J and clone size derive from that table, while D and trimming were established from the DNA sequence. The sample holds roughly 7,000 clones, roughly 85% seen once. The sample originates from a study of blood T cell repertoires in COVID-19. Study-wide background: Samples taken during acute and convalescent COVID-19 were collected in the United States, Italy and Spain. The cDNA or gDNA used as material had been derived from T cells, B-cell-depleted T cells, or PBMCs.

The CDR3 extends over 11 amino acids. Germline CDR1 and CDR2: SQVTM and ANQGSEA. The V and J ends lost 0 bases and 8 bases respectively, with 7 bases between them. The sequence derives from a human donor with active COVID-19. The donor label of this sample is uncertain. The rearrangement links TRBV29-1 to TRBJ1-2; the D is unclear. The source material was peripheral blood. The CDR3 nucleotides read TGCAGCGTTGAAGATCTACGGGGCTACACCTTC. Residues: CSVEDLRGYTF.